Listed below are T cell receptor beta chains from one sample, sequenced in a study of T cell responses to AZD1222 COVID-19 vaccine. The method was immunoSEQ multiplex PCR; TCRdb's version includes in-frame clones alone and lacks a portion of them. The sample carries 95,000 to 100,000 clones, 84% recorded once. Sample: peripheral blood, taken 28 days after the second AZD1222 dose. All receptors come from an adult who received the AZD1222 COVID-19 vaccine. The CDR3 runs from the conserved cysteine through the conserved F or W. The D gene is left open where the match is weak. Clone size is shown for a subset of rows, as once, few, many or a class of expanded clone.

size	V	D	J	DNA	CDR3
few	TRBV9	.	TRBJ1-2	TGTGCCAGCAGCGTAGCTGGAGGGTTCGATGGCTACACCTTC	CASSVAGGFDGYTF
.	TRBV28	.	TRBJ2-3	TGTGCCAGCAGTTTCCTACAGGGTACAGATACGCAGTATTTT	CASSFLQGTDTQYF
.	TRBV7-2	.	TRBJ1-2	TGTGCCAGCAGCTTAGGTTTCCAAAACTATGGCTACACCTTC	CASSLGFQNYGYTF
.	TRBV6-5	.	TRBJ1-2	TGTGCCAGCAGCCGTGGGACGGCCTATGGCTACACCTTC	CASSRGTAYGYTF
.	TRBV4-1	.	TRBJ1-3	TGCGCCAGCAGCCAAGATTTGGCCAGGGTGGTTTCTGGAAACACCATATATTTT	CASSQDLARVVSGNTIYF
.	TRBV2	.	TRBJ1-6	TGTGCCAGCAGTGAAGTGGGGCCTGGGGCGTCTTATAATTCACCCCTCCACTTT	CASSEVGPGASYNSPLHF
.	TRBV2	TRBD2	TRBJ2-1	TGTGCCAGCATCGGCGGGGGGGATAATGAGCAGTTCTTC	CASIGGGDNEQFF
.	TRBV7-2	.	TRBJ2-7	TGTGCCAGCAGCTTTTACCTGGGAAACGAGCAGTACTTC	CASSFYLGNEQYF
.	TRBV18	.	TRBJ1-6	TGTGCCAGCTCACCGCCCGGGATTGACTCACCCCTCCACTTT	CASSPPGIDSPLHF
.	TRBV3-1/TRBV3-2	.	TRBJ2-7	TGTGCCAGCAGCGCCGTACGAAGTCCCTCCGGGTCTGAGCAGTACTTC	CASSAVRSPSGSEQYF
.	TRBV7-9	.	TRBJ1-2	TGTGCCAGCAGCTTATCAGATGTCAAAAAATCCAGAACCCCGGGGGGCTACACCTTC	CASSLSDVKKSRTPGGYTF
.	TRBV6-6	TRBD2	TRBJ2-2	TGTGCCAGCAATGGCGGGGGGCCAGGTATCGCCGGGGAGCTGTTTTTT	CASNGGGPGIAGELFF
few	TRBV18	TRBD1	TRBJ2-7	TGTGCCAGCTCTTGGGACAGGTACTACGAGCAGTACTTC	CASSWDRYYEQYF
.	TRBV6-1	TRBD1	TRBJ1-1	TGTGCCAGCAGTGAAGCGGGGAAGGGGCAGGGGGTCGCCACTGAAGCTTTCTTT	CASSEAGKGQGVATEAFF
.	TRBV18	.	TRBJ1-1	TGTGCCAGCTCACTGGAGAGGAACACTGAAGCTTTCTTT	CASSLERNTEAFF
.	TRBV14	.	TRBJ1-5	TGTGCCAGCAGCCAAGGACCCAATCAGCCCCAGCATTTT	CASSQGPNQPQHF
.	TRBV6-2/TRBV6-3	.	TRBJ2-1	TGTGCCAGCAGCGCCCGGGACCCGGCTGAGGGATACAATGAGCAGTTCTTC	CASSARDPAEGYNEQFF
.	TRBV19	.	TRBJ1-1	TGTGCCAGTACGAGGCTGGCGGTGGACACTGAAGCTTTCTTT	CASTRLAVDTEAFF
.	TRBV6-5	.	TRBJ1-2	TGTGCCAGCAGTTACTCGGCCAGGGGAGGGGATGGCTACACCTTC	CASSYSARGGDGYTF
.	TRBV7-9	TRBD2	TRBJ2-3	TGTGCCACCTTCCAGGGTTCGCGGACTAGATCATCAGATACGCAGTATTTT	CATFQGSRTRSSDTQYF
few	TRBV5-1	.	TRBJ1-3	TGCGCCAGCAGCTTTAAGGAGCTTTTCTCTGGAAACACCATATATTTT	CASSFKELFSGNTIYF
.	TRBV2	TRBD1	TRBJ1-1	TGTGCCAGCAGGGAATGGGACAGGGTATCTGAAGCTTTCTTT	CASREWDRVSEAFF
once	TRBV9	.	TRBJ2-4	TGTGCCAGCAGCGATTCCCGGGACACCCTAGCCAAAAACATTCAGTACTTC	CASSDSRDTLAKNIQYF
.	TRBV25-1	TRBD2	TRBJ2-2	TGTGCCAGCAGGACTAGCGGGAGAGGGGAGCTGTTTTTT	CASRTSGRGELFF
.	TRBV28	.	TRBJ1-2	TGTGCCATCTACCCCGGGAGTGAGGGTGCTGATGGCTACACCTTC	CAIYPGSEGADGYTF
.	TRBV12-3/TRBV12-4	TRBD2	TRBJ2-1	TGTGCCAGCACCCCGACTAGCGGCAATGAGCAGTTCTTC	CASTPTSGNEQFF
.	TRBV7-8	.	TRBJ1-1	TGTGCCAGCAGCCGGACCGTAGGGGAAGCTTTCTTT	CASSRTVGEAFF
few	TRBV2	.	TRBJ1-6	TGTGCCAGCAGTGAATTGCTAAGGGTTTCACCCCTCCACTTT	CASSELLRVSPLHF
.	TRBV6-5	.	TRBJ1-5	TGTGCCAGCACCCAACCACAGGGAACTCAGCCCCAGCATTTT	CASTQPQGTQPQHF
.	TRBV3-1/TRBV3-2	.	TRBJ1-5	TGTGCCAGCAGCCAACTCCCTCCCGGAGGCAATCAGCCCCAGCATTTT	CASSQLPPGGNQPQHF
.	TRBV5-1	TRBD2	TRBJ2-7	TGCGCCAGCAGGCGGCGCGGGGGACCCTACGAGCAGTACTTC	CASRRRGGPYEQYF
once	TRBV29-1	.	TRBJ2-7	TGCAGCGTTGAAATCCAATGGGGGCAGTACTTC	CSVEIQWGQYF
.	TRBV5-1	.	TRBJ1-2	TGCGCCAGCAGCACCGGGGAAAATTCCTATGGCTACACCTTC	CASSTGENSYGYTF
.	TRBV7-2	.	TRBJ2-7	TGTGCCAGCAGCTTAGGTAGGGCCTACGAGCAGTACTTC	CASSLGRAYEQYF
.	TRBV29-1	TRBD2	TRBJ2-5	TGCAGCCTTAGCGGGGGAGGAACAGAGACCCAGTACTTC	CSLSGGGTETQYF
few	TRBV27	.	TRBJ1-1	TGTGCCAGCAGTTTTAGGAGGTTGATGAACACTGAAGCTTTCTTT	CASSFRRLMNTEAFF
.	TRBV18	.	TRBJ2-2	TGTGCCAGCTCAAGTGGACAGATCGACTTCGGGGAGCTGTTTTTT	CASSSGQIDFGELFF
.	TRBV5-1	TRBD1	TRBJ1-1	TGCGCCAGCAGCTTGGGGACAGGGGGCTTGAACACTGAAGCTTTCTTT	CASSLGTGGLNTEAFF
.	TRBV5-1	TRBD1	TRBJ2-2	TGCGCCAGCCTTAAAGGGGGCCCGTACATGAACACCGGGGAGCTGTTTTTT	CASLKGGPYMNTGELFF
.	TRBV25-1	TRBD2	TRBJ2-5	TGTGCCAGCAGTGGGGACGGGACTAGCGGGAAACGGGTGGAGACCCAGTACTTC	CASSGDGTSGKRVETQYF
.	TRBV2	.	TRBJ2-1	TGTGCCAGCAGAAGACCCGGGGTCTTC	CASRRPGVF
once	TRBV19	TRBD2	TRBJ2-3	TGTGCCAGTAGCCCACTAGCGGGAACAGATACGCAGTATTTT	CASSPLAGTDTQYF
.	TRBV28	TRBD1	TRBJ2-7	TGTGCCAGCAGTTTCTCCCCGGGACAGGGTACCCACGAGCAGTACTTC	CASSFSPGQGTHEQYF